This T cell receptor (beta chain) appears in the sequencing data of a study of T cells in Graves' hyperthyroidism and ophthalmopathy. Findings and caveats of the study: Most clonotypes expanded in thyroid above 0.001 were likewise present in blood.

Patients showing uncontrolled infection, other autoimmune disease, pregnancy or lactation were ineligible. For the diagnoses, clinical symptoms, serum thyroxine and TRAb, thyroid ultrasound and orbital computed tomography were used. Comments on this clonotype: Its antigen is unidentified.

Amplification targeted TCR beta CDR3 regions from RNA transcripts. The HTBI set primed first-round TCR CDR3 RT-PCR. TCRdb ran MiXCR on the multiplex PCR reads and lists one entry per CDR3 protein. This repertoire shows about 510,000 distinct CDR3 sequences, about 45% found once; its top ten account for around 44%. This receptor was obtained from an adult woman with Graves' disease, either hyperthyroidism or ophthalmopathy (not recorded which). The sample taken for sequencing was peripheral blood or thyroid tissue (not recorded which).

CDR3 DNA sequence: TGTGCCAGCAGCTTACTAGCGGGCAGCACAGATACGCAGTATTTT. Amino acid sequence: CASSLLAGSTDTQYF. The chain couples TRBV7-8 to TRBJ2-3; 8 bases are a match to TRBD2. CDR3 length equals 15 residues. Trimming cost V 2 bases and J 0 bases; bases outside gene matches: 1. Germline CDR1 SGHVS, CDR2 FQNEAQ. Full variable domain (rest looked up from reference TRBV7-8 and TRBJ2-3): GAGVSQSPRYKVAKRGQDVALRCDPISGHVSLFWYQQALGQGPEFLTYFQNEAQLDKSGLPSDRFFAERPEGSVSTLKIQRTQQEDSAVYLCASSLLAGSTDTQYFGPGTRLTVL.